The clone carrying this T cell receptor beta chain turned up a few times. Its antigen is undetermined. The data originate from a study of T-cell reconstitution after alpha-beta-depleted transplantation in children. Findings of the study overall: Surviving recipient T cells and intrathymic progenitors accounted for some patients' high TCRbeta diversity at day 60. T-cell counts and diversity were attributed mostly to newly produced T cells one year after transplant. At around two months after transplant, the alpha-beta T cells were reportedly derived from several hundred expanded clones that came from non-depleted graft cells.

Unique molecular identifiers were incorporated during preparation of the TCRbeta library. MiXCR was run by TCRdb on the PCR reads, yielding one entry per CDR3 protein. The sample has about 340,000 distinct CDR3 sequences, roughly 17% seen once. This receptor was taken from a male patient aged 2 to 10 who had a stem cell transplant for acute lymphoblastic leukemia, so the T cells may come from the graft donor. Sequences were derived from PBMCs, mostly from graft donor cells, sampled 360 days after TCRalphabeta/CD19-depleted stem cell transplant.

The chain's CDR3 is CSASARGAPVVTQYF. CDR3 in DNA: TGCAGTGCTAGTGCGAGGGGGGCTCCCGTGGTAACCCAGTACTTC. The J gene is TRBJ2-5, the V gene TRBV20-1; D might be TRBD1 or TRBD2, each matching 6 bases. The CDR3 has 15 amino acids. Germline V gives CDR1 DFQATT, CDR2 SNEGSKA (reference sequence). V gave up 3 bases and J gave up 8 bases, with 22 bases separating them.